Following are 27 T cell receptor beta chains from one sample sequenced in a study of blood T cell repertoires in COVID-19. Method: immunoSEQ multiplex PCR; TCRdb's copy keeps in-frame clones and lacks some. Seen here are approximately 62,000 clones, roughly four fifths observed once, and the top ten hold about 16%. Material: peripheral blood. These receptors were taken from a man at least 80 years old with acute or convalescent COVID-19.

This chain connects TRBV2 to TRBJ2-5; TRBD1 matches 10 bases. The trim removed 8 bases at V and 4 bases at J, leaving 7 bases unmatched. Per germline, CDR1 SNHLY and CDR2 FYNNEI. The length of the CDR3 is 14 residues. The CDR3 sequence: CASGRDRGTETQYF. Here the CDR3 DNA reads TGTGCCAGCGGCCGGGACAGGGGTACAGAGACCCAGTACTTC.

The genes are TRBV7-2 and TRBJ2-5, with D maybe TRBD1 (5 bases). The CDR3 covers 14 residues. V was clipped by 3 bases and J by 5 bases, with 13 bases between them. The germline V gene encodes CDR1 SGHTA and CDR2 FQGNSA. CDR3 protein: CASSFRGSVETQYF. The CDR3 DNA sequence: TGTGCCAGCAGCTTTAGGGGAAGCGTGGAGACCCAGTACTTC.

The chain joins TRBV2 to TRBJ1-5; weak D call: TRBD1 (5 bases). The CDR3 is 14 residues long. Trimming took off 3 bases at V and 6 bases at J, with 12 bases between the two ends. Looked up from germline, CDR1 is SNHLY and CDR2 is FYNNEI. CDR3 protein: CASSESGGSQPQHF. DNA of the CDR3: TGTGCCAGCAGTGAGTCGGGGGGGAGTCAGCCCCAGCATTTT.

In its sample, this clone was seen once. The V gene is TRBV6-5, the J gene TRBJ2-7; a weak D match, TRBD1 (6 bases). The CDR3 is 13 amino acids. In germline, CDR1 is MNHEY, CDR2 SVGAGI. V lost 10 bases and J 7 bases, leaving 20 bases between the germline ends. CDR3 bases: TGTGCCACAATTCCGAGGACAGCCGAGGAGCAGTACTTC. It encodes CATIPRTAEEQYF.

The chain uses TRBV3-1 (or the pseudogene TRBV3-2) and TRBJ1-1; 9 nucleotides match TRBD1. The germline gives CDR1 LGHDT, CDR2 YNNKEL (reference sequence). This CDR3 contains 14 residues. The V gene end was trimmed by 4 bases and the J gene end by 4 bases; junction bases not matched to a gene: 4. CDR3 coding DNA: TGTGCCAGCAGCCCGGACAGGGGTGGCACTGAAGCTTTCTTT. Amino acid sequence: CASSPDRGGTEAFF.

This clone was observed once. V usage is TRBV13 and J usage is TRBJ2-3, with 8 positions matching TRBD2. V was clipped by 8 bases and J by 1 base; unmatched bases: 8. Germline V CDR1 and CDR2: PRHDT, FYEKMQ (reference sequence). The CDR3 has 15 amino acids. The CDR3 DNA reads TGTGCCAGCGACTCTCCGCGGGGGGGCACAGATACGCAGTATTTT. The encoded protein is CASDSPRGGTDTQYF.

This clone was seen more than once but under ten times. The chain joins TRBV28 to TRBJ2-3; D unclear. The CDR3 extends over 14 amino acids. The germline gives CDR1 MDHEN, CDR2 SYDVKM. V gave up 2 bases and J gave up 2 bases, with 8 bases separating them. For the CDR3, the DNA is TGTGCCAGCAGTTTAGGGCCCCTCACAGATACGCAGTATTTT. Translation: CASSLGPLTDTQYF.

This clone was seen a single time. The chain recombines TRBV20-1 with TRBJ2-5; tentatively, D is TRBD2 (7 bases). The germline CDR1 and CDR2 sequences are DFQATT and SNEGSKA (reference sequence). V was pared by 3 bases and J by 0 bases, with 11 bases between. This CDR3 has 14 amino acids. This CDR3 reads CSASLGGDQETQYF. The CDR3 DNA reads TGCAGTGCTAGTTTAGGGGGGGACCAAGAGACCCAGTACTTC.

The chain is built from TRBV11-2 and TRBJ2-2; 10 bases agree with TRBD1. The germline V gene encodes CDR1 SGHAT and CDR2 FQNNGV. V shed 5 bases, J shed 6 bases, and the junction held 12 bases outside the gene matches. The CDR3 has 17 amino acids. The CDR3 DNA follows: TGTGCCAGCAGCCCCGCCCCGGGACAGGGGCCCCCCGGGGAGCTGTTTTTT. Translated: CASSPAPGQGPPGELFF.

The gene calls are TRBV5-1 and TRBJ2-7; the D is unclear. Trimming cost V 5 bases and J 4 bases, with 7 bases left between them. The CDR3 is 11 amino acids. Germline V gives CDR1 SGHRS, CDR2 YFSETQ. This CDR3 reads CASRNEYEQYF. Written as DNA, the CDR3 is TGCGCCAGCAGGAACGAGTACGAGCAGTACTTC.

The genes are TRBV18 and TRBJ2-7; D perhaps matches TRBD2 (5 bases). Trimming stripped 3 bases from V and 3 bases from J, with 12 bases between. CDR3 length: 14 amino acids. Germline CDR1 reads KGHSH; CDR2 reads LQKENI. In nucleotides, the CDR3 is TGTGCCAGCTCACCCCCCGGGAAGGACTACGAGCAGTACTTC. Its protein is CASSPPGKDYEQYF.

This clone was counted once. The chain carries TRBV4-2 and TRBJ1-2; D is undetermined. CDR3 length equals 15 residues. Germline CDR1 reads LGHNA; CDR2 reads YNFKEQ. Trimming pared 0 bases from V and 3 bases from J, leaving 11 bases between. The CDR3 spells CASSQEVGRDYGYTF. The CDR3 nucleotides are TGTGCCAGCAGCCAAGAAGTAGGGAGAGACTATGGCTACACCTTC.

The chain combines TRBV6-6 with TRBJ1-1, with D possibly being TRBD1 (6 bases). With 7 bases removed from V and 0 bases from J, the gap between germline ends came to 9 bases. CDR3 length: 13 residues. The germline V gene encodes CDR1 MNHNY and CDR2 SVGAGI (reference sequence). This CDR3 reads CASKDRLNTEAFF. In DNA form, the CDR3 reads TGTGCCAGCAAGGACAGACTGAACACTGAAGCTTTCTTT.

The rearrangement uses TRBV12-3 or TRBV12-4 and TRBJ2-7; a possible D gene is TRBD2 (6 bases). Trimming took off 8 bases at V and 5 bases at J, with 13 bases between the two ends. The CDR3 has 12 residues. The CDR3 is CASRSEGHEQYF. In nucleotides, the CDR3 is TGTGCCAGCCGCTCGGAGGGGCACGAGCAGTACTTC.

V gene TRBV7-2 combines with J gene TRBJ2-5; D may be TRBD1 (5 bases). CDR3 size: 13 residues. Germline V gives CDR1 SGHTA, CDR2 FQGNSA. V lost 5 bases and J lost 3, with 10 bases in between. In nucleotides, the CDR3 is TGTGCCAGCAGCCAAGACAGAAAAGAGACCCAGTACTTC. It codes for CASSQDRKETQYF. The full variable domain, rest sourced from reference TRBV7-2 and TRBJ2-5, is GAGVSQSPSNKVTEKGKDVELRCDPISGHTALYWYRQSLGQGLEFLIYFQGNSAPDKSGLPSDRFSAERTGGSVSTLTIQRTQQEDSAVYLCASSQDRKETQYFGPGTRLLVL.

The chain recombines TRBV6-6 with TRBJ1-3; unclear D gene. The CDR3 has 16 amino acids. V was cut by 5 bases and J by 0 bases, with 14 bases left in between. Germline CDR1 is MNHNY and CDR2 is SVGAGI (reference sequence). The chain's CDR3 is CASSPPRGNSGNTIYF. In DNA form, the CDR3 reads TGTGCCAGCAGTCCGCCCCGAGGGAACTCTGGAAACACCATATATTTT.

The chain uses TRBV7-3 and TRBJ2-7; 9 bases are shared with TRBD1. The CDR3 spans 15 residues. Unmatched junction bases numbered 12, after V lost 5 bases and J lost 7 bases. Per germline, CDR1 SGHTA and CDR2 FQGTGA. CDR3 loop: CASSPNPGQGTEQYF. The CDR3 coding sequence is TGTGCCAGCAGCCCTAACCCGGGACAGGGAACGGAGCAGTACTTC.

The chain employs TRBV2 and TRBJ1-5, with no clear D. Trimming took 4 bases from V and 7 from J, leaving 11 bases between them. Germline V gene sequence: CDR1 SNHLY, CDR2 FYNNEI. The CDR3 consists of 13 residues. CDR3: CASSVEGDQPQHF. The DNA of the CDR3 is TGTGCCAGCAGTGTAGAGGGAGACCAGCCCCAGCATTTT.

V is TRBV19 and J is TRBJ1-4, with 8 positions matching TRBD1. Germline CDR1 LNHDA, CDR2 SQIVND (reference sequence). V lost 4 bases, J lost 1 base, and 8 bases stayed unmatched. The CDR3 sequence is 17 residues long. The CDR3 nucleotides read TGTGCCAGTAGTACCCGCGGACAGGGAAAAACTAATGAAAAACTGTTTTTT. Protein sequence: CASSTRGQGKTNEKLFF. Variable domain in full (rest from reference TRBV19 and TRBJ1-4): DGGITQSPKYLFRKEGQNVTLSCEQNLNHDAMYWYRQDPGQGLRLIYYSQIVNDFQKGDIAEGYSVSREKKESFPLTVTSAQKNPTAFYLCASSTRGQGKTNEKLFFGSGTQLSVL.

V and J are TRBV5-6 and TRBJ1-2; 7 bases agree with TRBD1. Germline-derived CDR1 and CDR2 are SGHDT and YYEEEE. The V and J ends lost 2 bases and 4 bases, in that order; junction bases with no gene match: 8. The CDR3 has 15 residues. The CDR3 loop is CASSLDPQGSYGYTF. For the CDR3, the DNA is TGTGCCAGCAGCTTAGATCCACAGGGGAGCTATGGCTACACCTTC.

This chain links TRBV6-5 with TRBJ1-1, with D perhaps matching TRBD1 (6 bases). The CDR3 is 14 amino acids. Germline CDR1 reads MNHEY; CDR2 reads SVGAGI. V shed 2 bases and J shed 5 bases, with 12 bases lying between them. Here the CDR3 DNA reads TGTGCCAGCAGTTACCGTACAGGGTTGACTGAAGCTTTCTTT. Its translation is CASSYRTGLTEAFF.

This clone was seen a handful of times. The chain has TRBV4-1 and TRBJ2-3; TRBD2 aligns across 13 bases. This CDR3 contains 18 residues. The V gene end was trimmed by 4 bases and the J gene end by 3 bases; junction bases not matched to a gene: 10. Germline values: CDR1 MGHRA, CDR2 YSYEKL. As DNA, the CDR3 is TGCGCCAGCAGCCGGCCTAGGGGACTAGCGGGGCCTACAGATACGCAGTATTTT. This encodes CASSRPRGLAGPTDTQYF.

The genes are TRBV12-5 and TRBJ2-5; weak D call: TRBD1 (6 bases). With 9 bases removed from V and 3 bases from J, the gap between germline ends came to 17 bases. This CDR3 is built from 14 residues. CDR1 is LGHNT, CDR2 FRNRAP, per germline. CDR3 amino acids: CARGKLGAKETQYF. CDR3 DNA: TGTGCTAGGGGAAAGCTGGGGGCTAAAGAGACCCAGTACTTC.

V gene TRBV2 combines with J gene TRBJ1-1; no clear D gene. Germline V lookup: CDR1 SNHLY, CDR2 FYNNEI. The ends were cut back, 4 bases at V and 6 bases at J, with 15 bases in the middle. The length of the CDR3 is 14 residues. The CDR3 bases are TGTGCCAGCAGTGTATTGAGGTCAGAGGCTGAAGCTTTCTTT. Protein product: CASSVLRSEAEAFF.

This chain joins TRBV25-1 and TRBJ1-3; the D gene is possibly TRBD1 (6 bases). The CDR3 extends over 12 amino acids. Germline V lookup: CDR1 MGHDK, CDR2 SYGVNS. The germline V and J ends were trimmed by 4 bases and 8 bases, with 9 bases remaining between them. In DNA form, the CDR3 reads TGTGCCAGCAGTGGACAGGTGGACACCATATATTTT. This codes for CASSGQVDTIYF.

The rearrangement joins TRBV30 to TRBJ2-3; TRBD2 matches at 12 bases. Germline trimming cut 2 bases from V and 3 bases from J; bases unmatched to any gene: 3. This CDR3 is built from 15 residues. Per the germline V gene, CDR1 is GTSNPN and CDR2 is SVGIG (reference sequence). CDR3: CAWSPLAGGTDTQYF. The CDR3 DNA reads as TGTGCCTGGAGTCCTCTAGCGGGGGGGACAGATACGCAGTATTTT.

Only a few counts were recorded for this clone. This chain joins TRBV11-3 and TRBJ2-2; D uncertain. V shed 5 bases and J shed 1 base, with 11 bases lying between them. In germline, CDR1 is SGHNT, CDR2 YENEEA. This CDR3 has 15 residues. Written as DNA, the CDR3 is TGTGCCAGCAGCGTACCGGTAGTGAACACCGGGGAGCTGTTTTTT. It codes for CASSVPVVNTGELFF.